These 8 T cell receptor beta chains originate from one sample sequenced in a study of CD4 and CD8 cells across lung adenocarcinoma regions. TCRdb independently ran MiXCR on the PCR reads; one entry per CDR3 protein. This table has approximately 3,800 distinct CDR3 sequences, less than 70% appearing once. The sample taken for sequencing was CD4+ T cells from the margin of a lung tumor. The origin of the receptors is a male donor with lung adenocarcinoma. The CD4 and CD8 labels of this study may be unreliable.

As regards this clonotype: A much larger clone lies one base from this, so it may be a read error. The chain recombines TRBV7-8 with TRBJ2-5; possibly TRBD2 for D (6 bases). This CDR3 is built from 14 residues. Germline V gene sequence: CDR1 SGHVS, CDR2 FQNEAQ. For the CDR3, the DNA is TGTGCCAGCAGCCCCCTGGGGGGAAAAGAGGCCCAGTACTTC. Its protein product is CASSPLGGKEAQYF.

Only a few counts were recorded for this clonotype. The rearrangement joins TRBV7-2 to TRBJ2-5, with 10 bases aligning to TRBD2. The germline gives CDR1 SGHTA, CDR2 FQGNSA. V lost 4 bases, J lost 11 bases, and 7 bases stayed unmatched. The CDR3 runs to 13 residues. For the CDR3, the DNA is TGTGCCAGCAGCTCCTCTAGCGGGAGTGAGCAGTACTTC. This sequence encodes CASSSSSGSEQYF.

The chain uses TRBV4-2 and TRBJ2-7; TRBD2 aligns across 8 bases. Germline CDR1 and CDR2: LGHNA and YNFKEQ. V shed 1 base, J shed 4 bases, and the junction held 6 bases outside the gene matches. CDR3 length: 15 residues. The CDR3 DNA reads as TGTGCCAGCAGCCAAGGCTCAGCGGGAGAATACGAGCAGTACTTC. Translating it yields CASSQGSAGEYEQYF.

The table lists this clonotype with a few counts. This chain connects TRBV12-3 or TRBV12-4 to TRBJ2-5, with a weak D call TRBD1 (5 bases). The CDR3 has 13 residues. V dropped 5 bases and J dropped 5 bases, with 12 bases sitting between them. The CDR3 spells CASSPGRVETQYF. The CDR3 DNA follows: TGTGCCAGCAGTCCGGGCAGGGTTGAGACCCAGTACTTC.

This rearrangement joins TRBV6-1 to TRBJ2-2; a possible D gene is TRBD1 (5 bases). Trimming cost V 8 bases and J 0 bases, with 13 bases left between them. The CDR3 has 15 residues. Germline V CDR1 and CDR2: MNHNS, SASEGT. The CDR3 DNA reads as TGTGCCAGCGATAGGACACGGACGAACACCGGGGAGCTGTTTTTT. Translation gives CASDRTRTNTGELFF.

The gene calls are TRBV6-1 and TRBJ1-1, with D possibly being TRBD1 (5 bases). Trimming took off 6 bases at V and 6 bases at J, with 14 bases between the two ends. This CDR3 has 13 residues. Germline CDR1 is MNHNS and CDR2 is SASEGT. DNA for the CDR3: TGTGCCAGCAGACTTAACAGGTTGGCTGAAGCTTTCTTT. It encodes CASRLNRLAEAFF.

This sequence joins TRBV6-1 and TRBJ2-2, with D possibly being TRBD2 (5 bases). The CDR3 loop spans 15 amino acids. The V gene lost 1 base and the J gene lost 6 bases, with 12 bases spanning the gap. Germline V lookup: CDR1 MNHNS, CDR2 SASEGT. This CDR3 reads CASSEVGDESGELFF. CDR3 DNA: TGTGCCAGCAGTGAAGTGGGAGATGAATCCGGGGAGCTGTTTTTT.

The gene calls are TRBV6-1 and TRBJ2-5; D gene ambiguous. The J call could be wrong; TRBJ2-7 is a better fit for the DNA end. Germline lookup yields CDR1 MNHNS and CDR2 SASEGT. This CDR3 is 14 amino acids long. The CDR3 protein is CASSRGPYRDEQYF. Written as DNA, the CDR3 is TGTGCCAGCTCAAGAGGCCCGTACCGGGACGAGCAGTACTTC.